A single sample is the source of the 6 T cell receptor beta chains below, sequenced in a study of T cell responses to AZD1222 COVID-19 vaccine. The repertoire was sequenced with immunoSEQ multiplex PCR; TCRdb's copy has only in-frame clones and lacks some. Altogether 100,000 to 150,000 clones are present, roughly nine tenths being singletons, with the ten largest covering 3.5% to 4.5%. This material consisted of peripheral blood, taken on day 0 of AZD1222 vaccination. These receptors all come from an adult in good health.

J is TRBJ2-1 and V is TRBV27; D gene ambiguous. CDR1 is MNHEY, CDR2 SMNVEV, per germline (reference sequence). Trimming pared 6 bases from V and 0 bases from J, leaving 12 bases between. The CDR3 covers 15 residues. This CDR3 reads CASSPGEISYNEQFF. CDR3 sequence (DNA): TGTGCCAGCAGCCCTGGAGAGATCTCCTACAATGAGCAGTTCTTC.

This chain links TRBV19 with TRBJ2-7; TRBD1 matches at 8 bases. The CDR3 contains 13 residues. The trim removed 8 bases at V and 5 bases at J, leaving 8 bases unmatched. Germline loops: CDR1 LNHDA, CDR2 SQIVND (reference sequence). The CDR3 nucleotides are TGTGCCAGTTCCGACAGGGGTTACAACGAGCAGTACTTC. Its translation is CASSDRGYNEQYF.

This clone came up once. The chain combines TRBV5-1 with TRBJ2-5, with D possibly called TRBD1 or TRBD2 (5 bases each). Germline values: CDR1 SGHRS, CDR2 YFSETQ. The CDR3 sequence is 15 residues long. Trimming removed 4 bases from V and 5 bases from J, with 18 bases in between. CDR3 in amino acids: CASSPEGHGTETQYF. The CDR3 DNA reads as TGCGCCAGCAGCCCTGAAGGACACGGGACCGAGACCCAGTACTTC.

V is TRBV18 and J is TRBJ2-1; the match to TRBD1 covers 7 bases. The germline CDR1 and CDR2 sequences are KGHSH and LQKENI. Germline trimming cut 0 bases from V and 0 bases from J; bases unmatched to any gene: 2. The CDR3 sequence is 16 residues long. CDR3 sequence: CASSPPTGNSYNEQFF. CDR3 DNA: TGTGCCAGCTCACCACCGACAGGGAACTCCTACAATGAGCAGTTCTTC.

J is TRBJ1-2 and V is TRBV12-3 or TRBV12-4; D is unresolved. Between the trimmed V and J ends, which lost 5 bases and 0 bases, there was a span of 7 bases. The CDR3 covers 13 residues. CDR3 DNA: TGTGCCAGCAGTATCGGGTCTAACTATGGCTACACCTTC. As protein: CASSIGSNYGYTF.

CDR3 amino acids: CASAQSASNQPQHF. The CDR3 DNA is TGTGCCAGCGCTCAGTCGGCAAGCAATCAGCCCCAGCATTTT. This chain joins TRBV7-2 and TRBJ1-5, with D hard to call. Germline assignment: CDR1 SGHTA and CDR2 FQGNSA. V lost 8 bases and J 1 base, leaving 12 bases between the germline ends. There are 14 residues in the CDR3.